This note documents a single T cell receptor beta chain sequence. Its specificity is not known. This record comes from a study of cytotoxic CD8 clonotypes in ibrutinib-treated CLL. Overall study: Response material was collected after a median 12 months of treatment, range 6 to 36. General study results and limits: Clonality was higher at ibrutinib response and returned toward baseline at progression.

The targeted sequencing depth was 1 in 200,000 to 1 in 1 million T cells. Some clones are missing from TCRdb's copy, which holds only in-frame ones; the method was immunoSEQ multiplex PCR. The sample has roughly 330,000 clones, around 66% seen once; the top ten hold about 5.9%. This CDR3 contains 16 residues. V lost 3 bases to trimming and J lost 4 bases; unmatched junction nucleotides: 6. Germline V lookup: CDR1 SGDLS, CDR2 YYNGEE. The specimen was PBMCs, collected after 36 months of ibrutinib treatment. This sequence was found in a human donor with chronic lymphocytic leukemia. V gene TRBV9 combines with J gene TRBJ2-2; TRBD2 agrees at 10 bases. CDR3 DNA sequence: TGTGCCAGCAGCGCTCTAGCGGGGGTCCTCACCGGGGAGCTGTTTTTT. It codes for CASSALAGVLTGELFF.